This TCR beta chain was captured by sequencing in a study of cytomegalovirus exposure and HLA in healthy donors. Study conclusions and caveats: In a later analysis, a genetic analysis reported fewer productive-TCR N-insertions in an Asian-associated ancestry cluster than the cohort average. In a later analysis, a missense DCLRE1C variant was linked to TCR beta V- and J-gene trimming.

A note on this clone: Its specificity is unknown. Germline and junction disagree at one end, which may indicate a read error.

Germline CDR1 and CDR2: GTSNPN and SVGIG (reference sequence). CDR3 length: 15 amino acids. Use of 60 Vbeta and 13 Jbeta primers characterized the PCR. Using immunoSEQ multiplex PCR, the repertoire was profiled, and TCRdb retains in-frame clones only, with some absent. The table includes about 150,000 clones, around 76% detected once. This chain links TRBV30 with TRBJ2-7; tentatively, D is TRBD2 (7 bases). The clonotype comes from a man between 40 and 49 years old in good health and CMV-seronegative. The sample comprised PBMCs. The DNA of the CDR3 is TGTGCCTGGAGTGTACCGATGGGGGGGGGCTACGAGCGGTACTTC. This gives the protein CAWSVPMGGGYERYF.